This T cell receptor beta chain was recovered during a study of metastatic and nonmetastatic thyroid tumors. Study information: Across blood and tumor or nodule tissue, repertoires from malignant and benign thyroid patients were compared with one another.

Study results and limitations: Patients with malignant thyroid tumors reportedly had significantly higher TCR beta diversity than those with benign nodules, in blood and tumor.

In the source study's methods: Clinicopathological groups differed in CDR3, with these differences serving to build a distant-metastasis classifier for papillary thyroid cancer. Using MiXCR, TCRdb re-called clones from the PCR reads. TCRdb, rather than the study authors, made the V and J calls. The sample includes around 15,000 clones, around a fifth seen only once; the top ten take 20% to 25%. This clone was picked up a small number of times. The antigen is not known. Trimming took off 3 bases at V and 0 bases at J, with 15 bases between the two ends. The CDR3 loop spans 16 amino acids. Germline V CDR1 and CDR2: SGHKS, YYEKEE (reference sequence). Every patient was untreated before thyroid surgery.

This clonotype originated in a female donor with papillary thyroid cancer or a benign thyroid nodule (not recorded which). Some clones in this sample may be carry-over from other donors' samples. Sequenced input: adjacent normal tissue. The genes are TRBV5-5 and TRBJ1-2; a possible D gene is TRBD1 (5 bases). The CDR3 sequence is CASSWDGDEANYGYTF. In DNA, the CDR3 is TGTGCCAGCAGCTGGGACGGAGATGAAGCTAACTATGGCTACACCTTC.